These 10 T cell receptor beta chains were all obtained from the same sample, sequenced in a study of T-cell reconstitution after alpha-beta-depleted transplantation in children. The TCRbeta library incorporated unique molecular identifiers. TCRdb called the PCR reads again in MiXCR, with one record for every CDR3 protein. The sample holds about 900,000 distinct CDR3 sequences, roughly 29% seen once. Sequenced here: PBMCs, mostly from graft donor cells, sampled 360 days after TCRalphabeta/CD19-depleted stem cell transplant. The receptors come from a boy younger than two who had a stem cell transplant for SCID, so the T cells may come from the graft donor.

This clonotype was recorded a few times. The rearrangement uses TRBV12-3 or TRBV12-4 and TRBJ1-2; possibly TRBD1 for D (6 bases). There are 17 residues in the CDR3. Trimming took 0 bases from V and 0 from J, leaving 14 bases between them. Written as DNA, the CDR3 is TGTGCCAGCAGTTTAGCGCGCGGGGGGCGGTCTAACTATGGCTACACCTTC. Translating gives CASSLARGGRSNYGYTF.

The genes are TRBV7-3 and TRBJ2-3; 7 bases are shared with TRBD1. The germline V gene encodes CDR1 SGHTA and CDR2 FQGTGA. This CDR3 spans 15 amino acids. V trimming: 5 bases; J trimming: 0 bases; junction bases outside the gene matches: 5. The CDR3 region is CASSHEGASTDTQYF. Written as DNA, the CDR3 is TGTGCCAGCAGCCACGAGGGGGCTAGCACAGATACGCAGTATTTT. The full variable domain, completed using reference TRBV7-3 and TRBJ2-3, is GAGVSQTPSNKVTEKGKYVELRCDPISGHTALYWYRQSLGQGPEFLIYFQGTGAADDSGLPNDRFFAVRPEGSVSTLKIQRTERGDSAVYLCASSHEGASTDTQYFGPGTRLTVL.

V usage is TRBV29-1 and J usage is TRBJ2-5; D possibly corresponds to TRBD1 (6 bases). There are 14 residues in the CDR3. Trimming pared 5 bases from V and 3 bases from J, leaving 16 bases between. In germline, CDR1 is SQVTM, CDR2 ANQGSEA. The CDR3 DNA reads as TGCAGCGTTTCCCGGGCCAAGGGGGAAGAGACCCAGTACTTC. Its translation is CSVSRAKGEETQYF.

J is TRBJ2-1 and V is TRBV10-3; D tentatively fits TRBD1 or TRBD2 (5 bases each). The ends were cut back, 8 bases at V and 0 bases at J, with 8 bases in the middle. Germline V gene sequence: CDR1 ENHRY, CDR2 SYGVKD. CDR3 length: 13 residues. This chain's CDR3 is CAIGAGSYNEQFF. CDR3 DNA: TGTGCCATCGGGGCGGGCTCCTACAATGAGCAGTTCTTC.

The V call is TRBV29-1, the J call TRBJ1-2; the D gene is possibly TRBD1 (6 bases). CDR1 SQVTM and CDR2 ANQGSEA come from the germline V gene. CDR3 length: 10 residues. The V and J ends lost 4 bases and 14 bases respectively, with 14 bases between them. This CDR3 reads CSVAPAGETF. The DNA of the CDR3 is TGCAGCGTTGCCCCGGCAGGGGAGACCTTC.

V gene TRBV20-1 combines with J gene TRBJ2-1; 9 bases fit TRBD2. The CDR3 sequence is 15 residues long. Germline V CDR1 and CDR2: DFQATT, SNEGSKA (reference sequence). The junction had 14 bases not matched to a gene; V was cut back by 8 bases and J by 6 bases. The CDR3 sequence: CSLSIWRGGSNEQFF. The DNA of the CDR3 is TGCAGTCTCAGCATCTGGCGGGGGGGCTCCAATGAGCAGTTCTTC.

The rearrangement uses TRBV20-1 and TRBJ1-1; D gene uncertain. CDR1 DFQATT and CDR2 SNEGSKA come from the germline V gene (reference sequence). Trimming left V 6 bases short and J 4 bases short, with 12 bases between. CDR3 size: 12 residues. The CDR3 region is CSARRWGTEAFF. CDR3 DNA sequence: TGCAGTGCCAGGAGGTGGGGCACTGAAGCTTTCTTT.

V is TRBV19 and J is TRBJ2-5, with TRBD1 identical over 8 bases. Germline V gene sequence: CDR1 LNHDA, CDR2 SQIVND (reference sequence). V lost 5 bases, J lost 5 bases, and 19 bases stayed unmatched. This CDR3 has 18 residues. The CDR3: CASSSWTGMDLNGETQYF. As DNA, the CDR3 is TGTGCCAGTAGTTCGTGGACAGGGATGGACTTGAACGGGGAGACCCAGTACTTC.

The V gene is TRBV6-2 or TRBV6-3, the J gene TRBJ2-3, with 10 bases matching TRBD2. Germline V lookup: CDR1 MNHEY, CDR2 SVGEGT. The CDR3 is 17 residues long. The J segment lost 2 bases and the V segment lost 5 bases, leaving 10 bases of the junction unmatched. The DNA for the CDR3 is TGTGCCAGCAGTCAACCCCAACTAGCGGGGTACACAGATACGCAGTATTTT. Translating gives CASSQPQLAGYTDTQYF.

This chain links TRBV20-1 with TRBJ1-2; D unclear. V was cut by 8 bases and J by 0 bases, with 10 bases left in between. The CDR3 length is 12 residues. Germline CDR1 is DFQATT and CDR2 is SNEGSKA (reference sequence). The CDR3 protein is CSLAAPNYGYTF. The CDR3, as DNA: TGCAGTTTGGCAGCCCCTAACTATGGCTACACCTTC.